These 25 T cell receptor beta chains share one sample of origin, sequenced in a study of T-cell reconstitution after alpha-beta-depleted transplantation in children. Molecular barcoding with unique molecular identifiers was used for the TCRbeta library. A single record per CDR3 protein comes from TCRdb applying MiXCR to the PCR reads. The profile shows approximately 350,000 distinct CDR3 sequences, 15% to 20% of them singletons. The sample in question was PBMCs, mostly from graft donor cells, obtained 360 days after TCRalphabeta/CD19-depleted stem cell transplant. Receptors were obtained from a male patient aged 2 to 9 who had a stem cell transplant for acute lymphoblastic leukemia, so the T cells may come from the graft donor.

This clonotype was detected a few times. V and J are TRBV14 and TRBJ1-3; D perhaps matches TRBD1 (6 bases). Germline CDR1 is SGHDN and CDR2 is FVKESK. The V and J ends lost 1 base and 11 bases respectively, with 21 bases between them. The CDR3 contains 16 residues. CDR3 in amino acids: CASSQARHSAGTSIYF. The CDR3 nucleotides are TGTGCCAGCAGCCAAGCTAGGCACAGTGCCGGGACATCCATATATTTT. The variable domain in full, completed from reference TRBV14 and TRBJ1-3, reads EAGVTQFPSHSVIEKGQTVTLRCDPISGHDNLYWYRRVMGKEIKFLLHFVKESKQDESGMPNNRFLAERTGGTYSTLKVQPAELEDSGVYFCASSQARHSAGTSIYFGEGSWLTVV.

This clonotype turned up a few times. The chain combines TRBV12-3 or TRBV12-4 with TRBJ2-4, with 13 positions matching TRBD2. The CDR3 has 18 residues. Trimming took 6 bases from V and 0 from J; bases not matched to a gene: 8. CDR3 in amino acids: CASSFGLAGALAKNIQYF. For the CDR3, the DNA is TGTGCCAGCAGCTTCGGACTAGCGGGAGCTCTAGCCAAAAACATTCAGTACTTC.

The chain combines TRBV12-3 or TRBV12-4 with TRBJ2-5, with TRBD1 identical over 11 bases. This CDR3 contains 16 residues. Losses at the gene ends were 5 bases for V and 0 bases for J; bases not matched to a gene: 5. CDR3 nucleotides: TGTGCCAGCAGTCCAGGACAGGGGGCCCACCAAGAGACCCAGTACTTC. Residues: CASSPGQGAHQETQYF.

This chain uses TRBV15 with TRBJ2-1; 10 bases match TRBD2. The CDR3 runs 17 residues. V shed 4 bases and J 3 bases; nucleotides not matched to a gene: 9. Germline V gene sequence: CDR1 LNHNV, CDR2 YYDKDF (reference sequence). The CDR3 DNA is TGTGCCACCAGCAAAACTTCTAGCGGGAGCTTCTACAATGAGCAGTTCTTC. Protein sequence: CATSKTSSGSFYNEQFF.

This clonotype was found a few times. This chain connects TRBV20-1 to TRBJ2-3; no clear D. The CDR3 loop spans 11 amino acids. The germline V gene encodes CDR1 DFQATT and CDR2 SNEGSKA (reference sequence). V shed 4 bases and J shed 6 bases, with 8 bases lying between them. The CDR3 loop is CSATRIDTQYF. CDR3 sequence (DNA): TGCAGTGCTACCCGTATCGATACGCAGTATTTT.

The chain combines TRBV11-2 with TRBJ2-5; 8 bases are shared with TRBD2. The CDR3 has 13 residues. Germline trimming cut 8 bases from V and 4 bases from J; bases unmatched to any gene: 6. Per germline, CDR1 SGHAT and CDR2 FQNNGV. The CDR3 coding sequence is TGTGCCAGCGGCGGACTAGCCGGAGAGACCCAGTACTTC. Residues: CASGGLAGETQYF. Supplemented by reference TRBV11-2 and TRBJ2-5, the full variable domain reads EAGVAQSPRYKIIEKRQSVAFWCNPISGHATLYWYQQILGQGPKLLIQFQNNGVVDDSQLPKDRFSAERLKGVDSTLKIQPAKLEDSAVYLCASGGLAGETQYFGPGTRLLVL.

This clonotype was seen more than once but under ten times. This chain joins TRBV29-1 and TRBJ1-1; D perhaps matches TRBD1 (5 bases). Germline CDR1 and CDR2: SQVTM and ANQGSEA. The CDR3 covers 13 residues. Trimming left V 6 bases short and J 3 bases short, with 14 bases between. CDR3 in amino acids: CSVRVRGDTEAFF. The CDR3 DNA sequence: TGCAGCGTCAGGGTACGGGGCGACACTGAAGCTTTCTTT.

CDR3 region: CASRVGVSGELFF. CDR3 DNA sequence: TGTGCCAGCAGAGTCGGGGTGTCCGGGGAGCTGTTTTTT. The chain has TRBV12-3 or TRBV12-4 and TRBJ2-2; tentative D call: TRBD2 (5 bases). This CDR3 spans 13 amino acids. V lost 6 bases and J lost 6, with 11 bases in between.

V usage is TRBV24-1 and J usage is TRBJ1-4; tentative D call: TRBD1 (5 bases). Germline CDR1 is KGHDR and CDR2 is SFDVKD. There are 15 residues in the CDR3. Between the trimmed V and J ends, which lost 3 bases and 5 bases, there was a span of 12 bases. CDR3 loop: CATSDRGAENEKLFF. The CDR3 nucleotides are TGTGCCACCAGTGATAGAGGGGCAGAGAATGAAAAACTGTTTTTT.

This clonotype came up many times. J is TRBJ2-7 and V is TRBV12-3 or TRBV12-4; D is undetermined. Trimming left V 6 bases short and J 2 bases short, with 11 bases between. CDR3 size: 13 residues. This CDR3 is CASRYRKTYEQYF. In DNA, the CDR3 is TGTGCCAGCAGATACCGAAAAACCTACGAGCAGTACTTC.

This clonotype has just a few counts. The chain is built from TRBV20-1 and TRBJ1-2; D not resolved. Between the trimmed V and J ends, which lost 6 bases and 5 bases, there was a span of 19 bases. Germline V lookup: CDR1 DFQATT, CDR2 SNEGSKA (reference sequence). The CDR3 is 14 residues long. The CDR3 reads CSASSTVFRYGYTF. Written as DNA, the CDR3 is TGCAGTGCCTCCTCCACTGTTTTTCGGTATGGCTACACCTTC.

This clonotype showed up just a few times. This sequence joins TRBV4-1 and TRBJ1-2; D might be TRBD1 (6 bases). The germline gives CDR1 MGHRA, CDR2 YSYEKL. The V end lost 1 base, the J end lost 6 bases, and 12 bases lay between the germline ends. The CDR3 spans 14 residues. The CDR3 protein is CASSQGRGGHGYTF. For the CDR3, the DNA is TGCGCCAGCAGCCAAGGAAGAGGGGGGCATGGCTACACCTTC.

This clonotype was counted many times. This chain links TRBV28 with TRBJ1-5; weak D call: TRBD1 (6 bases). CDR1 is MDHEN, CDR2 SYDVKM, per germline. V was pared by 4 bases and J by 5 bases, with 9 bases between. The CDR3 totals 13 residues. The CDR3 loop reads CASSSGVDQPQHF. DNA of the CDR3: TGTGCCAGCAGTTCAGGGGTCGATCAGCCCCAGCATTTT. Based on the CDR3 plus reference TRBV28 and TRBJ1-5, the full variable domain is DVKVTQSSRYLVKRTGEKVFLECVQDMDHENMFWYRQDPGLGLRLIYFSYDVKMKEKGDIPEGYSVSREKKERFSLILESASTNQTSMYLCASSSGVDQPQHFGDGTRLSIL.

This clonotype was seen only a few times. The chain is built from TRBV29-1 and TRBJ2-3; unclear D gene. The V and J ends lost 6 bases and 1 base respectively, with 17 bases between them. CDR1 SQVTM and CDR2 ANQGSEA come from the germline V gene. This CDR3 has 15 amino acids. The CDR3 nucleotides read TGCAGCGTCAAAGTGGGCTACCTCGGCACAGATACGCAGTATTTT. Residues: CSVKVGYLGTDTQYF.

This clonotype was counted between two and nine times. This sequence joins TRBV4-3 and TRBJ2-3, with a tentative D call TRBD2 (6 bases). CDR1 is LGHNA and CDR2 is YSLEER in the germline V gene. V lost 0 bases to trimming and J lost 3 bases, with 13 bases between them. CDR3 size: 16 residues. CDR3: CASSQEGLSGTDTQYF. The CDR3 DNA reads as TGCGCCAGCAGCCAAGAGGGACTTTCCGGGACAGATACGCAGTATTTT.

This clonotype was recorded at least ten times. The chain joins TRBV9 to TRBJ2-1, with D perhaps matching TRBD1 (5 bases). Germline-derived CDR1 and CDR2 are SGDLS and YYNGEE. Trimming shortened V by 1 base and J by 6 bases, and 8 bases separated the two germline ends. CDR3 length: 13 residues. CDR3 residues: CASSVRQFNEQFF. In nucleotides, the CDR3 is TGTGCCAGCAGCGTACGACAGTTCAATGAGCAGTTCTTC. The whole variable domain, remainder taken from reference TRBV9 and TRBJ2-1, is DSGVTQTPKHLITATGQRVTLRCSPRSGDLSVYWYQQSLDQGLQFLIQYYNGEERAKGNILERFSAQQFPDLHSELNLSSLELGDSALYFCASSVRQFNEQFFGPGTRLTVL.

This clonotype was counted between two and nine times. The rearrangement uses TRBV18 and TRBJ2-5; 9 bases align to TRBD2. Germline V gives CDR1 KGHSH, CDR2 LQKENI. The CDR3 contains 14 residues. V shed 3 bases and J 5 bases; nucleotides not matched to a gene: 4. Written as DNA, the CDR3 is TGTGCCAGCTCACCCTCTAGCGGGACCGAGACCCAGTACTTC. This codes for CASSPSSGTETQYF.

This clonotype was recorded a few times. A junction boundary mismatches the germline segment, possibly from a read error. The chain uses TRBV7-7 and TRBJ2-2; TRBD2 is a possible D gene (6 bases). Looked up from germline, CDR1 is SSHAT and CDR2 is FNYEAQ (reference sequence). The CDR3 is 16 residues long. The CDR3 nucleotides read TGTGCTAGCAGCCCCTCCTCGTTGGGAGGCACCGGGGAGCTGTTTTTT. Amino acids: CASSPSSLGGTGELFF.

This clonotype came up a few times. The J gene is TRBJ2-1, the V gene TRBV4-3; 11 nucleotides agree with TRBD2. The length of the CDR3 is 15 residues. Looked up from germline, CDR1 is LGHNA and CDR2 is YSLEER. Trimming took 3 bases from V and 6 from J; bases not matched to a gene: 4. CDR3 loop: CASSHLAGGGNEQFF. CDR3 coding DNA: TGCGCCAGCAGCCATCTAGCGGGAGGCGGCAATGAGCAGTTCTTC.

On this clonotype itself: Being one base from a much bigger clone, this may be a read error. The CDR3 sequence is CASSRDRGPETQYF. The CDR3 coding sequence is TGTGCCAGCAGTCGGGACAGGGGGCCAGAGACCCAGTACTTC. V is TRBV28 and J is TRBJ2-5; the match to TRBD1 covers 12 bases. Germline V CDR1 and CDR2: MDHEN, SYDVKM. V gave up 5 bases and J gave up 4 bases; unmatched junction bases: 2. This CDR3 region has 14 residues. Full variable domain (remainder filled in from reference TRBV28 and TRBJ2-5): DVKVTQSSRYLVKRTGEKVFLECVQDMDHENMFWYRQDPGLGLRLIYFSYDVKMKEKGDIPEGYSVSREKKERFSLILESASTNQTSMYLCASSRDRGPETQYFGPGTRLLVL.

This clonotype was observed at least ten times. The CDR3 protein is CASSKAYEQYF. The CDR3 coding sequence is TGTGCCAGCAGTAAGGCGTACGAGCAGTACTTC. The chain recombines TRBV12-3 or TRBV12-4 with TRBJ2-7; D ambiguous. The V and J ends lost 5 bases and 4 bases respectively, with 6 bases between them. There are 11 residues in the CDR3.

This clonotype was seen repeatedly, ten times or more. The chain carries TRBV7-8 and TRBJ1-2; D is possibly TRBD1 (6 bases). The CDR3 is 14 residues long. The V end lost 3 bases, the J end lost 4 bases, and 12 bases lay between the germline ends. CDR1 and CDR2 (germline): SGHVS, FQNEAQ. The CDR3 loop reads CASSLTGQSYGYTF. CDR3 coding DNA: TGTGCCAGCAGCTTGACTGGACAGAGCTATGGCTACACCTTC.

The chain is built from TRBV7-9 and TRBJ2-1, with D possibly matching TRBD2 (5 bases). Germline loops: CDR1 SEHNR, CDR2 FQNEAQ (reference sequence). V was cut by 5 bases and J by 3 bases, with 17 bases left in between. The CDR3 is made up of 16 amino acids. DNA of the CDR3: TGTGCCAGCAGCCCACGTTCACTAGGTGACTACAATGAGCAGTTCTTC. Its translation is CASSPRSLGDYNEQFF.

The rearrangement uses TRBV20-1 and TRBJ1-5; 11 bases fit TRBD1. Germline V gene data show CDR1 as DFQATT and CDR2 as SNEGSKA (reference sequence). After removal of 5 bases from V and 9 bases from J, the junction contained 9 bases not matched to a gene. The CDR3 extends over 14 amino acids. CDR3 loop: CSAGAGTGGTPQHF. The DNA of the CDR3 is TGCAGTGCTGGGGCCGGGACAGGGGGAACGCCCCAGCATTTT.

The chain couples TRBV4-3 to TRBJ2-3; tentative D call: TRBD2 (5 bases). Germline-derived CDR1 and CDR2 are LGHNA and YSLEER. Trimming cost V 2 bases and J 1 base, with 7 bases left between them. The CDR3 has 14 residues. CDR3 DNA: TGCGCCAGCAGCCAAACCGGGGGCACAGATACGCAGTATTTT. Residues: CASSQTGGTDTQYF.